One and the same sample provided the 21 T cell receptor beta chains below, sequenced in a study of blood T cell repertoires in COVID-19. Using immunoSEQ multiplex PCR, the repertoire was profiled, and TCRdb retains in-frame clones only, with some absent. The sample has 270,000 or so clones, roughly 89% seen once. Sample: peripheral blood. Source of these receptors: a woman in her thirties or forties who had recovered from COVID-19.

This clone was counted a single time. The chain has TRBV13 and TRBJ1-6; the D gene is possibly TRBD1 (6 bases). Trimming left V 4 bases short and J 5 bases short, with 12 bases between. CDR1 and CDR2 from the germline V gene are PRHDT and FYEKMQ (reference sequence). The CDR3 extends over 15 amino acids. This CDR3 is CASSSRDTNNSPLHF. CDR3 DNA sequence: TGTGCCAGCAGCTCCCGGGACACCAATAATTCACCCCTCCACTTT.

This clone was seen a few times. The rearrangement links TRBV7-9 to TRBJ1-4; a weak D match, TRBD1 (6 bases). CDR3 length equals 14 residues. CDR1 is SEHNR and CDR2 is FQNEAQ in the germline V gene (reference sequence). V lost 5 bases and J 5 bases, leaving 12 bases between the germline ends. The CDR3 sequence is CASSVTGVNEKLFF. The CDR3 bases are TGTGCCAGCAGCGTGACAGGAGTAAATGAAAAACTGTTTTTT.

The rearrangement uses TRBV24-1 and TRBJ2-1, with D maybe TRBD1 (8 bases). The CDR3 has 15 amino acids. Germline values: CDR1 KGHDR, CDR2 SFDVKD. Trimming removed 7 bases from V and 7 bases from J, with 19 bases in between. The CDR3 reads CATSATGGVLNEQFF. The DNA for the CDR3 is TGTGCCACCAGCGCCACAGGGGGGGTCCTGAATGAGCAGTTCTTC.

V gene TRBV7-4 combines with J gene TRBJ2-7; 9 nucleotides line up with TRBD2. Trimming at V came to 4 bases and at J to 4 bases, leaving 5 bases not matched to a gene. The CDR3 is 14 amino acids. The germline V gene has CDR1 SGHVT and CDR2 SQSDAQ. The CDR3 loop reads CASSSQGLAYEQYF. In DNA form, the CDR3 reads TGTGCCAGCAGCTCTCAGGGACTAGCATACGAGCAGTACTTC.

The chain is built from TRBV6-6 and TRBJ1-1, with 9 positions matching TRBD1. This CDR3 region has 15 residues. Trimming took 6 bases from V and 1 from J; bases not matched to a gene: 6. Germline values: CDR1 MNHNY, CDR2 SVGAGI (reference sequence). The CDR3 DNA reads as TGTGCCAGCAGACAGTTGGGACAGGGGAACACTGAAGCTTTCTTT. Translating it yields CASRQLGQGNTEAFF.

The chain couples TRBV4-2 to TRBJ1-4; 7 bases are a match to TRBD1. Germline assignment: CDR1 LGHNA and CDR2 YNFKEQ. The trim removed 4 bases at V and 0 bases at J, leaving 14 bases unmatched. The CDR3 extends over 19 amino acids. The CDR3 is CASSPLNYRGTATNEKLFF. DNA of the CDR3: TGTGCCAGCAGCCCACTAAATTACAGGGGTACGGCAACTAATGAAAAACTGTTTTTT.

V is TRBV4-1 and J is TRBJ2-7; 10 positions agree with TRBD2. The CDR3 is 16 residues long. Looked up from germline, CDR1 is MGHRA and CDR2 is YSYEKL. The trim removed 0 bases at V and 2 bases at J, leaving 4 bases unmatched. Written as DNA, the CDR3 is TGCGCCAGCAGCCAAGACACTAGCGGGGCCACCTACGAGCAGTACTTC. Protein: CASSQDTSGATYEQYF.

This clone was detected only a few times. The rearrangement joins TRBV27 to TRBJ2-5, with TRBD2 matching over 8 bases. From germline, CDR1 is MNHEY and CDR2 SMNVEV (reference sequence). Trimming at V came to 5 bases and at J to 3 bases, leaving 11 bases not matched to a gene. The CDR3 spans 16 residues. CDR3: CASSPLGSGSKETQYF. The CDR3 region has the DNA TGTGCCAGCAGTCCCTTGGGGAGCGGGAGTAAAGAGACCCAGTACTTC.

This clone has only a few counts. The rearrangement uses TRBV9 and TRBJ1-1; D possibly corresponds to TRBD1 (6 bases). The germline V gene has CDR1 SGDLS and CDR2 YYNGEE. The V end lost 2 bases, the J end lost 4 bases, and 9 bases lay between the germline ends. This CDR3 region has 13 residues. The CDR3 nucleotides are TGTGCCAGCAGCGTCGGACAGACCACTGAAGCTTTCTTT. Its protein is CASSVGQTTEAFF.

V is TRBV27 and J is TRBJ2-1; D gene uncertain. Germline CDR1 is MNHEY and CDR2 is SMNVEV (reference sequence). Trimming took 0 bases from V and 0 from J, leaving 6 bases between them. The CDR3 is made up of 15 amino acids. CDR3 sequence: CASSLSVSSYNEQFF. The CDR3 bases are TGTGCCAGCAGTTTATCGGTCAGCTCCTACAATGAGCAGTTCTTC.

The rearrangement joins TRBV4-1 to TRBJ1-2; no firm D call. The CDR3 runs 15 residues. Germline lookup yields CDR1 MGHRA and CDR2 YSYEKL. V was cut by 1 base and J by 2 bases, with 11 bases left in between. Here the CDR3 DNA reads TGCGCCAGCAGCCAAGGGGCAGGTCCCAACTATGGCTACACCTTC. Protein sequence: CASSQGAGPNYGYTF.

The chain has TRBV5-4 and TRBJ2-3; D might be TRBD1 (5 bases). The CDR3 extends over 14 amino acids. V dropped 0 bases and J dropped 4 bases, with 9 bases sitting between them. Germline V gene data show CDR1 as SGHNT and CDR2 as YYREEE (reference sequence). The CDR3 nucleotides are TGTGCCAGCAGCTTGGATCAGGGCGCAGATACGCAGTATTTT. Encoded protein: CASSLDQGADTQYF.

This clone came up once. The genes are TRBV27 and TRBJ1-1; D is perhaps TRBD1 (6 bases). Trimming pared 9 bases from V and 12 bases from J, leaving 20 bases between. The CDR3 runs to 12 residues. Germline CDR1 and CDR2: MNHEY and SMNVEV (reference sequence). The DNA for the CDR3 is TGTGCCAGTCGGCTAGGGCAGGGGTATACTTTCTTT. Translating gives CASRLGQGYTFF.

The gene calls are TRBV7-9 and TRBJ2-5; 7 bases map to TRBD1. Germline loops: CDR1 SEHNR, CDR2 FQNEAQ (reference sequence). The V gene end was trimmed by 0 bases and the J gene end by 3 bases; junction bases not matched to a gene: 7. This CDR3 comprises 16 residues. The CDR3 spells CASSLALAGGKETQYF. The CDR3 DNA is TGTGCCAGCAGCTTAGCGCTAGCAGGGGGAAAAGAGACCCAGTACTTC.

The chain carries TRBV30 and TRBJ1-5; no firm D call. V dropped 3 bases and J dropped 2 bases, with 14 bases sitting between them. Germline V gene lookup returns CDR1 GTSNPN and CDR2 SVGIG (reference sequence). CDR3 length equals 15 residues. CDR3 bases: TGTGCCTGGAGCCGGGTTACGGGAGGCAATCAGCCCCAGCATTTT. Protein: CAWSRVTGGNQPQHF. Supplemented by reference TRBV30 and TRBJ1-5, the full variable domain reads SQTIHQWPATLVQPVGSPLSLECTVEGTSNPNLYWYRQAAGRGLQLLFYSVGIGQISSEVPQNLSASRPQDRQFILSSKKLLLSDSGFYLCAWSRVTGGNQPQHFGDGTRLSIL.

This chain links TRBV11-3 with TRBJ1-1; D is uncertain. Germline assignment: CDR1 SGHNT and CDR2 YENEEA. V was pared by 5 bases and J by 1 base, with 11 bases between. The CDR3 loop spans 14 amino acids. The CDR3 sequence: CASSQANRNTEAFF. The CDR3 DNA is TGTGCCAGCAGCCAAGCGAATCGGAACACTGAAGCTTTCTTT.

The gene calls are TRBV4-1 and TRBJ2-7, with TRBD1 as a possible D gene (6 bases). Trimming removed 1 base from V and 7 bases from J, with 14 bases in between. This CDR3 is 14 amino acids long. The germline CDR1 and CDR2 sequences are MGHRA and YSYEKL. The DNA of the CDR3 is TGCGCCAGCAGCCAAGGGGCCACGAGGGGGGAGCAGTACTTC. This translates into CASSQGATRGEQYF.

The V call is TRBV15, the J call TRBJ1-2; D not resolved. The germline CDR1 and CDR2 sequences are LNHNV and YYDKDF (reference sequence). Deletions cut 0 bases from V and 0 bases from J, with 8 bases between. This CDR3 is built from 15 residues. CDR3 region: CATSRENPANYGYTF. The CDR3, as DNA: TGTGCCACCAGCAGAGAAAATCCGGCTAACTATGGCTACACCTTC.

The CDR3 protein is CASSLGSGSHSIGYTF. DNA for the CDR3: TGTGCCAGCAGCTTAGGCTCAGGCTCGCACAGCATTGGCTACACCTTC. The V gene is TRBV7-2, the J gene TRBJ1-2; D is uncertain. The CDR3 totals 16 residues. Germline CDR1 and CDR2: SGHTA and FQGNSA. Trimming took 1 base from V and 7 from J, leaving 19 bases between them.

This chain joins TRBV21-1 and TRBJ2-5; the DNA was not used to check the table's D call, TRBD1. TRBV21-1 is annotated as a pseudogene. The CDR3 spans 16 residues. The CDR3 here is CASSPWWALRRETQYF. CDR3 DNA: TGTGCCAGCAGCCCCTGGTGGGCCCTTCGTCGAGAGACCCAGTACTTC.

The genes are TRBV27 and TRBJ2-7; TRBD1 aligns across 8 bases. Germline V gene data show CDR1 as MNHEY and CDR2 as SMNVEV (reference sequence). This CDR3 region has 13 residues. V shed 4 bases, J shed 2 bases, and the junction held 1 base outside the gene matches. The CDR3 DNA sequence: TGTGCCAGCAGTTCGACAGGGGCCTACGAGCAGTACTTC. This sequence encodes CASSSTGAYEQYF.